This T cell receptor (beta chain) was sequenced for a study of response to subunit inactivated influenza vaccine. One entry per CDR3 protein results from TCRdb running MiXCR on the RT-PCR reads. The sample yields about 500,000 distinct CDR3 sequences, approximately 6.9% seen once. Unmatched junction bases numbered 12, after V lost 6 bases and J lost 6 bases. This CDR3 contains 15 residues. CDR1 is SEHNR and CDR2 is FQNEAQ in the germline V gene (reference sequence). A few counts support this clonotype. The source material was PBMCs from blood, sampled roughly 24 months after vaccination. The clonotype comes from a man aged 50-75 years who received an inactivated influenza vaccine. The chain is built from TRBV7-9 and TRBJ1-2; 8 positions match TRBD1. The CDR3 DNA reads as TGTGCCAGCAGAGCAGGACAGGGCGGTTTACATGGCTACACCTTC. Protein product: CASRAGQGGLHGYTF.